The rows below give T cell receptor beta chains drawn from one sample of a study of human T cells and chemical hapten exposure. One entry per CDR3 protein results from TCRdb running MiXCR on the RACE reads. This table holds some 82,000 distinct CDR3 sequences, 6.5% to 8% found once. Specimen: whole blood, collected in connection with sensitization to the hapten diphenylcyclopropenone (DPC). The receptor source for this set is a woman between 25 and 40 years old with alopecia areata. Some clones in this sample may be carry-over from other donors' samples. Each CDR3 is given with its conserved first and last residue. Each record gives: clone size, V gene, D gene, CDR3 length, J gene, CDR3 DNA, CDR3 protein. A D gene is named only where the DNA matches it firmly. Only part of the rows carry a size: once, few, many, or a class if the clone is expanded.

few	TRBV30	-	13	TRBJ1-5	TGTGCCTGGACACAGGGTTATGGTCAGCCCCAGCATTTT	CAWTQGYGQPQHF
few	TRBV7-2	-	14	TRBJ1-1	TGTGCCAGCAGCTTAACAGCGGAGAACACTGAAGCTTTCTTT	CASSLTAENTEAFF
many	TRBV12-3/TRBV12-4	TRBD1	16	TRBJ1-1	TGTGCCAGCAGTTTAGGACAGGGGGGCCCGCGGACTGAAGCTTTCTTT	CASSLGQGGPRTEAFF
many	TRBV7-3	-	13	TRBJ1-2	TGTGCCAGCAGCTTAAACAGCTACTATGGCTACACCTTC	CASSLNSYYGYTF
many	TRBV7-9	-	13	TRBJ2-7	TGTGCCAGCAAGGATGGACTCTCCTACGAGCAGTACTTC	CASKDGLSYEQYF
-	TRBV6-6	TRBD1	17	TRBJ1-1	TGTGCCACCTACCCGACATTGGACAGGCCCAGGAACACTGAAGCTTTCTTT	CATYPTLDRPRNTEAFF
many	TRBV3-1	-	13	TRBJ2-7	TGTGCCAGCAGCCAAGTAAGAGTATCCGAGCAGTACTTC	CASSQVRVSEQYF
many	TRBV27	-	11	TRBJ2-3	TGTGCCAGCAAGGCGACAGATACGCAGTATTTT	CASKATDTQYF
few	TRBV7-2	-	15	TRBJ1-3	TGTGCCAGCAGCTTACGGGGGAATCGAGGAAACACCATATATTTT	CASSLRGNRGNTIYF
-	TRBV7-9	TRBD2	21	TRBJ2-1	TGTGCCAGCAGCCGCTACATCGGGACTAGCGGGGGGGAAAGCTCCTACAATGAGCAGTTCTTC	CASSRYIGTSGGESSYNEQFF
many	TRBV7-2	-	12	TRBJ2-3	TGTGCTAGCGTGGCGGCACTCGATACGCAGTATTTT	CASVAALDTQYF